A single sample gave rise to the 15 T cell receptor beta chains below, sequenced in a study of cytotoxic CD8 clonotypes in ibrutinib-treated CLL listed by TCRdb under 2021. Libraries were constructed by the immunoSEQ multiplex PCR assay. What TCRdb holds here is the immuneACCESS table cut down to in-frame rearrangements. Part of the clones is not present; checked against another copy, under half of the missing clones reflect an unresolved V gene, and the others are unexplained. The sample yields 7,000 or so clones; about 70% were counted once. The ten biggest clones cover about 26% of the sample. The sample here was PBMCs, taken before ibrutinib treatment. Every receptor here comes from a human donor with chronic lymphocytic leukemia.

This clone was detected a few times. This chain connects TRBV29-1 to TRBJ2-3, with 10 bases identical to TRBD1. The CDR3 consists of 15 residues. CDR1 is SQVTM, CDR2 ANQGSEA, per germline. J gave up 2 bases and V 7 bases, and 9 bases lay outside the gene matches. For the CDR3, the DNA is TGCAGCGGTTCCCGACAGGGGGCAATCACAGATACGCAGTATTTT. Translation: CSGSRQGAITDTQYF.

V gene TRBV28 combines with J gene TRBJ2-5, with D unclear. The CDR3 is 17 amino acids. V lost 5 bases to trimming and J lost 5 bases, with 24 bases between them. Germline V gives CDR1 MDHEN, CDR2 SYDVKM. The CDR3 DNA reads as TGTGCCAGCAGTGACTGCAATCGGATCACCGTCGACGAGACCCAGTACTTC. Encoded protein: CASSDCNRITVDETQYF.

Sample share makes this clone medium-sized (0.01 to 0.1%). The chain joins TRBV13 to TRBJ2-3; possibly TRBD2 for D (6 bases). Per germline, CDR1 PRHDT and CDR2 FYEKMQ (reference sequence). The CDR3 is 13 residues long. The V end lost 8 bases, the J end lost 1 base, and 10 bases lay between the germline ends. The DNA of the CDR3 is TGTGCCAGCCGGGACTTACGCACAGATACGCAGTATTTT. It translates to CASRDLRTDTQYF.

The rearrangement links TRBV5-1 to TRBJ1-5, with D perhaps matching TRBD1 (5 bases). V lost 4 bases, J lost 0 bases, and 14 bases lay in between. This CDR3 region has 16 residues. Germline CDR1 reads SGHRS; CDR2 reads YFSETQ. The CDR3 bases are TGCGCCAGCAGCCCCGGGGCTCTCCTTAGCAATCAGCCCCAGCATTTT. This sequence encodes CASSPGALLSNQPQHF.

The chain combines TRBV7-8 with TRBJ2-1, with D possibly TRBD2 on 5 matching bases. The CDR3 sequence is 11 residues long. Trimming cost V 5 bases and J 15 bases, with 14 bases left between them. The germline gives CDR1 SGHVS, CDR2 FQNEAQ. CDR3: CASSPQIEGFF. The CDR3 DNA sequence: TGTGCCAGCAGCCCCCAGATTGAGGGGTTCTTC.

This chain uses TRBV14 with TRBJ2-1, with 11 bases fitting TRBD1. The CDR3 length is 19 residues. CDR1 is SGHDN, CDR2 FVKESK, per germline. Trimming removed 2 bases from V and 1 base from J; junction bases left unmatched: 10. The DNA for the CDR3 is TGTGCCAGCAGCCAAATCGGACAGGGGGCATTTAGGTCCTACAATGAGCAGTTCTTC. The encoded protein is CASSQIGQGAFRSYNEQFF.

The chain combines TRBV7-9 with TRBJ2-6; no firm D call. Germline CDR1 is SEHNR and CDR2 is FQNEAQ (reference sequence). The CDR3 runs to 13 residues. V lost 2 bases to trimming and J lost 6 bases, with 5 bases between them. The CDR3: CASSLSQANVLTF. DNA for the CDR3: TGTGCCAGCAGCTTATCCCAGGCCAACGTCCTGACTTTC.

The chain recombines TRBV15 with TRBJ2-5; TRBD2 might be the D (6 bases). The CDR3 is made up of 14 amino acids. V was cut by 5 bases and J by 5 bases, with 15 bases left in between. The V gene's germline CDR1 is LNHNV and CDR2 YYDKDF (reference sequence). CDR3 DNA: TGTGCCACCAGCCCTCGGGGGTCTTGGGAGACCCAGTACTTC. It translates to CATSPRGSWETQYF.

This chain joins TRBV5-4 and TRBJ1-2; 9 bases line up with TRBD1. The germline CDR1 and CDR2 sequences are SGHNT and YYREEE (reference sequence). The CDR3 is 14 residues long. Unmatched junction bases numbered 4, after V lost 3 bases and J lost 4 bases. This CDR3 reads CASSSDRGGYGYTF. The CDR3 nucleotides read TGTGCCAGCAGCTCGGACAGGGGAGGCTATGGCTACACCTTC.

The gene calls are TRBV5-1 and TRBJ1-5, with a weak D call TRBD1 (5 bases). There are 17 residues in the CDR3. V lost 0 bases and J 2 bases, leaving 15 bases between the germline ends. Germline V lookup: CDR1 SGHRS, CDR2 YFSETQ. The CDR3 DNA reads TGCGCCAGCAGCTTGGGGGAGGGAGGGGTTGGCAATCAGCCCCAGCATTTT. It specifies CASSLGEGGVGNQPQHF.

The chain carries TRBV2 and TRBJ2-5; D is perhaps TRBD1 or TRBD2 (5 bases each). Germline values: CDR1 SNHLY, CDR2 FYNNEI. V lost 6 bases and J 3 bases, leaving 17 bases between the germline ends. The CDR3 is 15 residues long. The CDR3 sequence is CASSVYGGSKETQYF. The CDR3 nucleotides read TGTGCCAGCAGCGTTTATGGGGGTTCCAAAGAGACCCAGTACTTC. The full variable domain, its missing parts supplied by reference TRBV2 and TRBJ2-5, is EPEVTQTPSHQVTQMGQEVILRCVPISNHLYFYWYRQILGQKVEFLVSFYNNEISEKSEIFDDQFSVERPDGSNFTLKIRSTKLEDSAMYFCASSVYGGSKETQYFGPGTRLLVL.

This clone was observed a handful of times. CDR3 in amino acids: CASTRDRNYGYTF. In nucleotides, the CDR3 is TGTGCCAGCACAAGGGACAGAAACTATGGCTACACCTTC. This sequence joins TRBV18 and TRBJ1-2, with 7 bases aligning to TRBD1. The CDR3 has 13 residues. V dropped 8 bases and J dropped 2; count of bases not matched to a gene: 5. The germline V gene has CDR1 KGHSH and CDR2 LQKENI.

CDR3 residues: CASSQIGRGNQPQHF. CDR3 sequence (DNA): TGCGCCAGCAGCCAAATCGGTCGGGGGAATCAGCCCCAGCATTTT. The chain joins TRBV4-1 to TRBJ1-5; weak D call: TRBD1 (5 bases). The CDR3 runs 15 residues. V was clipped by 2 bases and J by 4 bases, with 12 bases between them. Germline V gene sequence: CDR1 MGHRA, CDR2 YSYEKL.

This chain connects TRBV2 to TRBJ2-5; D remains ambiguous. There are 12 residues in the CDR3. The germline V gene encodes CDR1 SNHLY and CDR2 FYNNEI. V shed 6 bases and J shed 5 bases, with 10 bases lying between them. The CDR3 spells CASRGGFETQYF. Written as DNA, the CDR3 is TGTGCCAGCAGAGGTGGGTTTGAGACCCAGTACTTC.

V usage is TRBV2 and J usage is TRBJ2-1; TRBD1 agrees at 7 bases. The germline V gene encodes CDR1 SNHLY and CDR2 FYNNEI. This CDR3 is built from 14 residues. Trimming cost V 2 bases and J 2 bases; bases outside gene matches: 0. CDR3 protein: CASSEQGAYNEQFF. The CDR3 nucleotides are TGTGCCAGCAGTGAACAGGGGGCCTACAATGAGCAGTTCTTC.